This T cell receptor beta chain is drawn from a study of blood T cells in healthy people across ages (dated by TCRdb to the mid-2010s). About the full investigation: In model experiments, roughly one uniquely barcoded TCR beta cDNA molecule per two T cells was captured by template switching. The study analyzed two additional independent replicas of 1 million unique cDNA reads from the same blood draw for two donors, one aged 18 to 29 and one aged 80 or older. To avoid experimental bias, donors of different ages were spread randomly across the sequencing lanes. The donors were divided into four age groups: young (average roughly 17 years), middle-aged (approximately 42), aged (about 60) and long-lived (about 90). The study measured age-related changes in TCR beta repertoire diversity using deep sequencing normalized with unique cDNA molecular identifiers. Findings and caveats that apply to the study as a whole: Bulk unsorted PBMC profiling prevented conclusive comparison of naive and antigen-experienced compartments. Donor CMV infection status was unknown, potentially confounding age-related changes in expanded clonotypes. Estimates of total diversity based on one million sequenced T cells were regarded as lower bounds and as underestimates. Observed TCR beta diversity per million T cells fell roughly linearly with age, and a significant reduction was already apparent by age roughly 41. Compared with the aged group, the long-lived group had more naive CD4+ T cells, fewer expanded clones and increased TCR diversity, a pattern suggesting age selection. A strong correlation was found between observed TCR beta diversity and the percentage of naive T cells measured by flow cytometry.

Libraries were prepared through 5' RACE. TCRdb names Illumina HiSeq 2500 as the instrument used. A second PCR of about 6 to 11 cycles was performed with a sample-barcoded 5' primer and a J-beta primer mix. A unique molecular identifier was introduced onto each TCR beta cDNA molecule by a template-switch 5' adaptor carrying 12 random nucleotides. Each sample yielded at least 3 million CDR3-containing paired-end reads. First-strand cDNA was synthesized from all RNA with the Mint cDNA synthesis kit, primed by a TRBC-specific oligonucleotide. Following uracil-DNA glycosylase treatment, a first 18-cycle PCR with universal primers M1SS and BC2_uni_R was performed on all cDNA. Concerning the study's data processing: Normalization of each sample was performed by random selection of 1 million high-quality reads, each carrying a distinct molecular identifier. Reads with shared molecular identifiers were discarded instead of being binned into consensus sequences. MiTCR, set to a Q25 quality threshold and the strictest error-elimination algorithm, was used for CDR3 identification, clonotype clustering and error correction. A nonparametric unseen species model with Euler transformation was used to estimate a lower bound on total TCR beta diversity. The raw public reads went through TCRdb reprocessing: fastp at Q25, MiXCR clone calling, in-frame beta chains kept. CDR3 protein sequences are deduplicated, and each keeps its most common genes and DNA. Here the V and J calls rest on TCRdb's processing, not on the authors' analysis. Within this sample are over 1.5 million distinct CDR3 sequences, with approximately 50% of them counted one time only. The ten largest clones capture 2.1% of the sample.

With regard to this clonotype: It lacks a known antigen. There are no base qualities to consult, and no much larger clone falls within one base.

Counted from cysteine to phenylalanine, this CDR3 has 13 amino acids. The CDR3 DNA has 39 bases and is translated from base 1. Unmatched junction bases come to 5, with V trimmed by 6 bases and J by 4 bases. The germline V gene specifies SQVTM as CDR1 and ANQGSEA as CDR2. The approximately 40 donors, aged roughly 6 to 100 years, were systemically healthy Caucasian individuals from Russia. Each donor gave 8 to 10 milliliters of peripheral blood, drawn into EDTA-treated Vacutainer tubes. Ficoll-Paque density-gradient centrifugation was used to isolate PBMCs, with at least 6.5 million per sample. Trizol reagent was used to extract total RNA from PBMCs, with at least 6 micrograms per sample. For every donor, an aliquot of PBMCs went through flow cytometry to measure the percentages of naive CD45RAhigh/CD27high T cells.

Specimen: blood. The chain was built from TRBV29-1 and TRBJ2-2; 7 bases in between match TRBD1. The source is a woman aged 40 to 50 in good health. Read as DNA, the sequence is TGCAGCGTGACCAGGGGGAGCACCGGGGAGCTGTTTTTT. Translated, this gives CSVTRGSTGELFF.